Sequencing of this T cell receptor (beta chain) was carried out in a study of regulatory and conventional T cells in RAG deficiency. The sorted regulatory T cells were CD4+, CD25-high and CD127-low, with genomic DNA sequenced. CDR1 is MNHEY and CDR2 is SVGAGI in the germline V gene. This CDR3 has 14 residues. V lost 7 bases to trimming and J lost 1 base, with 13 bases between them. TCRdb keeps only in-frame clones here, not all; method: immunoSEQ multiplex PCR. This repertoire shows roughly 30,000 clones, 90% to 95% found once; its top ten account for around 0.79%. This sample was shared with a second study, whose subject was regulatory T cells. That paper states: Primers: 52 TRBV forward and 13 TRBJ reverse.

The J gene is TRBJ1-1, the V gene TRBV6-5, with D hard to call. The sequence came from a human donor in good health. The sequencing sample was made of Tregs sorted from blood. Here the CDR3 DNA reads TGTGCCAGCACCCCGGCACGAGAGAACACTGAAGCTTTCTTT. As protein: CASTPARENTEAFF.